This T cell receptor (beta chain) was observed in a study of a mutant IDH1 vaccine in newly diagnosed glioma. Assay: immunoSEQ multiplex PCR; the TCRdb copy retains only in-frame clones and omits some. The sample has about 69,000 clones, about 86% seen once. Per the germline V gene, CDR1 is MGHDK and CDR2 is SYGVNS. The CDR3 is 15 amino acids. V lost 2 bases, J lost 4 bases, and 12 bases lay in between. Time point here: baseline, week 1 (first vaccination visit). As to treatment: pre-vaccination baseline after standard-of-care therapy. A word on this clone: Its antigen is still unknown.

General study points: With respect to changes in top peripheral T cell clonotypes, pseudoprogression seemed unrelated.

Source: PBMCs, taken from a glioma patient treated with radiotherapy, temozolomide or both. The chain employs TRBV25-1 and TRBJ1-3; possible D gene TRBD1, 5 bases. This receptor was taken from a man aged 25-45 years with glioma. The CDR3 DNA follows: TGTGCCAGCAGTGAACCGACAGTAAAGGGAAACACCATATATTTT. It translates to CASSEPTVKGNTIYF.